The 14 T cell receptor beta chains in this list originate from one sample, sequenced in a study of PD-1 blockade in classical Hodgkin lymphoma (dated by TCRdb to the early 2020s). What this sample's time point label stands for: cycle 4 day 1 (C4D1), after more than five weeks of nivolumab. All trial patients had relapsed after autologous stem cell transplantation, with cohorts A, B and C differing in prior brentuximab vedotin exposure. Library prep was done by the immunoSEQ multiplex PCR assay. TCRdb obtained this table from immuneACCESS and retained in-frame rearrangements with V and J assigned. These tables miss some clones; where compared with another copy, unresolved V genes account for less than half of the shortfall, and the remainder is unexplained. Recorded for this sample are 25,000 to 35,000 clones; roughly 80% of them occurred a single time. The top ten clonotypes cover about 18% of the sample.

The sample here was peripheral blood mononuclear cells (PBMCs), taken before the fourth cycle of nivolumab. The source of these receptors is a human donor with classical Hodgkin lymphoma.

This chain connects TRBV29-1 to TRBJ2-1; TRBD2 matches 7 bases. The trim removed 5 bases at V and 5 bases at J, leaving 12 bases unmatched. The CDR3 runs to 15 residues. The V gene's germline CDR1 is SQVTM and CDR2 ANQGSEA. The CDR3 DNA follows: TGCAGCGTTCCAATGAGAGCGGGGACGAACAATGAGCAGTTCTTC. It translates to CSVPMRAGTNNEQFF.

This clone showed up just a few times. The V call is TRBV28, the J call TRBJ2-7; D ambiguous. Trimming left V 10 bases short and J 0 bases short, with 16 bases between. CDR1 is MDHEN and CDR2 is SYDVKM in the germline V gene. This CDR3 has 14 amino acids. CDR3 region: CATSMPPSSYEQYF. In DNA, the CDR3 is TGTGCCACGTCCATGCCCCCGAGCTCCTACGAGCAGTACTTC. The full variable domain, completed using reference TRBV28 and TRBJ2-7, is DVKVTQSSRYLVKRTGEKVFLECVQDMDHENMFWYRQDPGLGLRLIYFSYDVKMKEKGDIPEGYSVSREKKERFSLILESASTNQTSMYLCATSMPPSSYEQYFGPGTRLTVT.

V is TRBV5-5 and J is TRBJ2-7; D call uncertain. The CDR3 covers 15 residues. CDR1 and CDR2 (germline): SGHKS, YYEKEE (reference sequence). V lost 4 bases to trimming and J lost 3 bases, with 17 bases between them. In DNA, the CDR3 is TGTGCCAGCAGCCTCCCTGGAACGGTCAGCTACGAGCAGTACTTC. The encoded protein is CASSLPGTVSYEQYF.

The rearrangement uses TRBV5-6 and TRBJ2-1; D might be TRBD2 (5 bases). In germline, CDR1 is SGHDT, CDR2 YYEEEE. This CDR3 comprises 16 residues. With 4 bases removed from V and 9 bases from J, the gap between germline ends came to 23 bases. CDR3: CASSTIYRGPGAEQFF. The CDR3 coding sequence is TGTGCCAGCAGCACCATTTATCGAGGGCCAGGCGCTGAGCAGTTCTTC.

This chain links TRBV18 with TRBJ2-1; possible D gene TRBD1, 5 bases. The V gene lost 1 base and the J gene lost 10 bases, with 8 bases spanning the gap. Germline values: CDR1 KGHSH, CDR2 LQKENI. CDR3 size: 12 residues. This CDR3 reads CASSPRREEQFF. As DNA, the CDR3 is TGTGCCAGCTCACCACGCAGGGAAGAGCAGTTCTTC.

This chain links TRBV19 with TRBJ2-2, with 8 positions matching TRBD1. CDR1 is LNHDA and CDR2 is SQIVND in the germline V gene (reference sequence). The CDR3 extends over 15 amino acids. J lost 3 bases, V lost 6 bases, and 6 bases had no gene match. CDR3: CASRERDRYTGELFF. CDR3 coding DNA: TGTGCCAGTAGGGAACGGGACAGGTACACCGGGGAGCTGTTTTTT.

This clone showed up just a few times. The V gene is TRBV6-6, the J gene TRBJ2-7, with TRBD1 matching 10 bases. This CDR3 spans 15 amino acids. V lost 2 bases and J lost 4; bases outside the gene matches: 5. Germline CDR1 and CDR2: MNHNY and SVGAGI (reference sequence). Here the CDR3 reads CASSYPDRGGYEQYF. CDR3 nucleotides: TGTGCCAGCAGTTACCCGGACAGGGGGGGGTACGAGCAGTACTTC.

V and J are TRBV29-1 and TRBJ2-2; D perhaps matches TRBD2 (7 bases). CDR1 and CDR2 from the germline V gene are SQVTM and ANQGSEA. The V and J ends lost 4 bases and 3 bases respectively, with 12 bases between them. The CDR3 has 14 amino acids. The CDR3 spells CSVVGGDYTGELFF. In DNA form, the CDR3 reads TGCAGCGTTGTAGGGGGGGACTACACCGGGGAGCTGTTTTTT.

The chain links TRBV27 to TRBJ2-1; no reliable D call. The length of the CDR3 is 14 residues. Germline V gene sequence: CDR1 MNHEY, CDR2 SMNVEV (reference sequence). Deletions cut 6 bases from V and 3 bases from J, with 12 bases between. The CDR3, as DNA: TGTGCCAGCAGAAAAGAAAGCGACTACAATGAGCAGTTCTTC. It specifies CASRKESDYNEQFF.

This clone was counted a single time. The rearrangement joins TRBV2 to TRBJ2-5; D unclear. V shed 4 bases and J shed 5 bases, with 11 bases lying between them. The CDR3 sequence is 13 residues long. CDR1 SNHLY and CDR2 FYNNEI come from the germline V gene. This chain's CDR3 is CASSGGFGETQYF. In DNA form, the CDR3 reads TGTGCCAGCAGTGGCGGTTTCGGGGAGACCCAGTACTTC.

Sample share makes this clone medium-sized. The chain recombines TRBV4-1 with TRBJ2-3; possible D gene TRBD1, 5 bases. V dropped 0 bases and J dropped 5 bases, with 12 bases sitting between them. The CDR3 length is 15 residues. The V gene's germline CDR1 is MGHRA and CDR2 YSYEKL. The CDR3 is CASSQDGQRRDTQYF. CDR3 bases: TGCGCCAGCAGCCAAGATGGACAACGCAGAGATACGCAGTATTTT.

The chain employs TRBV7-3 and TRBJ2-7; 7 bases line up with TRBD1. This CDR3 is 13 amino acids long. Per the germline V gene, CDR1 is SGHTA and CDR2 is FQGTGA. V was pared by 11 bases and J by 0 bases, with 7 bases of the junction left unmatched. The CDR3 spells CAGVYRGSYEQYF. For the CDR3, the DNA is TGTGCCGGGGTGTACAGGGGCTCCTACGAGCAGTACTTC.

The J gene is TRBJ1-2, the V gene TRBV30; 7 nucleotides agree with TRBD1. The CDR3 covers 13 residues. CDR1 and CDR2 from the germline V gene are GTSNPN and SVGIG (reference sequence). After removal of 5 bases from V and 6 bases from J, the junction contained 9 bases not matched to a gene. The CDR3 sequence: CAWGRDRPHGYTF. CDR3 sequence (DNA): TGTGCCTGGGGTCGGGACAGACCTCATGGCTACACCTTC.

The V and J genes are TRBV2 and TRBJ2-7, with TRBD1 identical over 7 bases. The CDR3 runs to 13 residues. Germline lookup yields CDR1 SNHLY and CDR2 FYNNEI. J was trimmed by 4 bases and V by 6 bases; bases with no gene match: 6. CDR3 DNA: TGTGCCAGCAGCTTTTCCAGGGGGTACGAGCAGTACTTC. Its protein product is CASSFSRGYEQYF. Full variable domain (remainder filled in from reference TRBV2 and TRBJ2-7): EPEVTQTPSHQVTQMGQEVILRCVPISNHLYFYWYRQILGQKVEFLVSFYNNEISEKSEIFDDQFSVERPDGSNFTLKIRSTKLEDSAMYFCASSFSRGYEQYFGPGTRLTVT.